These 17 T cell receptor beta chains originate from one sample sequenced in a study of blood T cells in healthy people across ages. A second about 7 to 11 cycle PCR used barcoded and J-beta primers. TCRdb redid the calling of the 5' RACE reads with MiXCR, one entry per CDR3 protein. The profile shows roughly 1,100,000 distinct CDR3 sequences, around 27% of them singletons. This sample was shared with a second study, whose subject was T cells of mothers and their children.

The specimen sequenced was blood. The receptors derive from a girl aged 2 to 10 in good health.

The chain uses TRBV5-1 and TRBJ1-2, with a possible D match to TRBD1 (5 bases). CDR3 size: 13 residues. The germline CDR1 and CDR2 sequences are SGHRS and YFSETQ. Deletions cut 0 bases from V and 4 bases from J, with 7 bases between. CDR3 sequence (DNA): TGCGCCAGCAGCTTGGATGACAGCTATGGCTACACCTTC. Residues: CASSLDDSYGYTF.

At least ten counts were recorded for this clonotype. The chain employs TRBV3-1 and TRBJ2-4; 8 bases are a match to TRBD2. The CDR3 length is 16 residues. Germline V gene lookup returns CDR1 LGHDT and CDR2 YNNKEL (reference sequence). The junction had 13 bases not matched to a gene; V was cut back by 4 bases and J by 8 bases. CDR3 in amino acids: CASSPVISGGGDIQYF. The CDR3 coding sequence is TGTGCCAGCAGCCCGGTAATAAGCGGGGGCGGGGACATTCAGTACTTC.

Only a few counts were recorded for this clonotype. A junction boundary mismatches the germline segment, possibly from a read error. The chain combines TRBV12-3 or TRBV12-4 with TRBJ2-5; D not resolved. This CDR3 region has 12 residues. The DNA for the CDR3 is TGTGCCAGCAGTTTAGATTGGTCGCCGACGTTCTTC. Residues: CASSLDWSPTFF.

The gene calls are TRBV7-9 and TRBJ1-1; D gene unclear. V was trimmed by 4 bases and J by 5 bases, leaving 8 bases between them. This CDR3 is built from 12 residues. Germline-derived CDR1 and CDR2 are SEHNR and FQNEAQ (reference sequence). The CDR3 nucleotides read TGTGCCAGCAGCTCTACAGCGACTGAAGCTTTCTTT. As protein: CASSSTATEAFF.

This clonotype was picked up a small number of times. V is TRBV25-1 and J is TRBJ2-5, with TRBD1 as a possible D gene (6 bases). The better agreement between TRBJ2-1 and the DNA end casts doubt on the J call. The CDR3 is 13 amino acids. Germline V lookup: CDR1 MGHDK, CDR2 SYGVNS. This CDR3 reads CASSGDIDNEQFF. CDR3 nucleotides: TGTGCCAGCAGTGGGGACATAGACAATGAGCAGTTCTTC.

CDR3 region: CSARARGDSYEQYF. The DNA for the CDR3 is TGCAGTGCTAGGGCCCGGGGTGACTCCTACGAGCAGTACTTC. The chain uses TRBV20-1 and TRBJ2-7; TRBD2 is a possible D gene (5 bases). Germline assignment: CDR1 DFQATT and CDR2 SNEGSKA (reference sequence). The CDR3 runs 14 residues. The ends were cut back, 3 bases at V and 0 bases at J, with 12 bases in the middle.

This clonotype was counted a few times. The chain joins TRBV29-1 to TRBJ2-7, with a tentative D call TRBD2 (7 bases). Trimming cost V 4 bases and J 7 bases, with 17 bases left between them. CDR3 length: 13 residues. The V gene's germline CDR1 is SQVTM and CDR2 ANQGSEA. CDR3 protein: CSVGGGGLEEQYF. As DNA, the CDR3 is TGCAGCGTTGGGGGAGGGGGGTTGGAAGAGCAGTACTTC.

The sample holds a few counts of this clonotype. CDR3 bases: TGTGCCAGCAGTTACTTCCGAGGACAGGGAGGGAGGGAGACCCAGTACTTC. Amino acids: CASSYFRGQGGRETQYF. The V call is TRBV6-5, the J call TRBJ2-5; possible D gene TRBD1, 8 bases. In germline, CDR1 is MNHEY, CDR2 SVGAGI. The CDR3 has 17 residues. Trimming shortened V by 1 base and J by 5 bases, and 20 bases separated the two germline ends.

The rearrangement uses TRBV12-3 or TRBV12-4 and TRBJ2-5; weak D call: TRBD1 (6 bases). V lost 6 bases, J lost 5 bases, and 16 bases lay in between. The CDR3 spans 14 residues. The DNA for the CDR3 is TGTGCCAGCAGCCCCCGGCAGGGGACGGAGACCCAGTACTTC. Translating it yields CASSPRQGTETQYF.

CDR3 sequence: CASSFYPGQGILNQYF. CDR3 nucleotide sequence: TGTGCCAGCAGTTTCTATCCGGGACAGGGTATTTTGAACCAGTACTTC. The chain recombines TRBV28 with TRBJ2-5; 9 bases agree with TRBD1. The CDR3 has 16 residues. Germline CDR1 is MDHEN and CDR2 is SYDVKM. V shed 3 bases and J 10 bases; nucleotides not matched to a gene: 15.

This clonotype was seen a handful of times. V gene TRBV7-2 combines with J gene TRBJ2-7, with 8 nucleotides matching TRBD2. The CDR3 extends over 15 amino acids. Germline assignment: CDR1 SGHTA and CDR2 FQGNSA. The V gene end was trimmed by 5 bases and the J gene end by 2 bases; junction bases not matched to a gene: 8. In DNA, the CDR3 is TGTGCCAGCAGCCGGGGGGGCGCGAGTACCTACGAGCAGTACTTC. Its protein is CASSRGGASTYEQYF.

This sequence joins TRBV29-1 and TRBJ1-2; no reliable D call. V was trimmed by 0 bases and J by 7 bases, leaving 9 bases between them. The CDR3 loop spans 12 amino acids. Germline-derived CDR1 and CDR2 are SQVTM and ANQGSEA. As DNA, the CDR3 is TGCAGCGTTGAAGATGAATTCGGTGGCTACACCTTC. Its protein is CSVEDEFGGYTF.

In its sample, this clonotype was seen a few times. This chain uses TRBV14 with TRBJ1-2; D perhaps matches TRBD1 (5 bases). V was shortened by 2 bases and J by 4 bases, with 14 bases between the two germline ends. The germline CDR1 and CDR2 sequences are SGHDN and FVKESK. The CDR3 runs 15 residues. CDR3 residues: CASSQMGLGLYGYTF. The DNA of the CDR3 is TGTGCCAGCAGCCAAATGGGACTTGGGCTCTATGGCTACACCTTC.

The chain combines TRBV3-1 with TRBJ1-4; D may be TRBD1 (5 bases). Germline assignment: CDR1 LGHDT and CDR2 YNNKEL (reference sequence). Trimming removed 2 bases at V and 1 base at J, with 8 bases between. CDR3 size: 15 residues. The CDR3: CASSQIGETNEKLFF. Written as DNA, the CDR3 is TGTGCCAGCAGCCAAATAGGGGAAACTAATGAAAAACTGTTTTTT.

This clonotype has just a few counts. This chain uses TRBV29-1 with TRBJ1-4; 7 bases agree with TRBD1. This CDR3 is 13 amino acids long. Per germline, CDR1 SQVTM and CDR2 ANQGSEA. J gave up 7 bases and V 3 bases, and 5 bases lay outside the gene matches. In DNA, the CDR3 is TGCAGCGTTGAGGGGACAGACCCTGAAAAACTGTTTTTT. Protein: CSVEGTDPEKLFF. Complete variable domain (other parts from reference TRBV29-1 and TRBJ1-4): SAVISQKPSRDICQRGTSLTIQCQVDSQVTMMFWYRQQPGQSLTLIATANQGSEATYESGFVIDKFPISRPNLTFSTLTVSNMSPEDSSIYLCSVEGTDPEKLFFGSGTQLSVL.

This clonotype was counted between two and nine times. The chain has TRBV7-9 and TRBJ1-6; D uncertain. The ends were cut back, 4 bases at V and 0 bases at J, with 10 bases in the middle. In germline, CDR1 is SEHNR, CDR2 FQNEAQ (reference sequence). The CDR3 has 16 residues. CDR3 sequence (DNA): TGTGCCAGCAGCTCCCGGGAAAGCTCCTATAATTCACCCCTCCACTTT. It translates to CASSSRESSYNSPLHF.

The chain joins TRBV2 to TRBJ2-3, with 7 bases identical to TRBD1. The CDR3 runs to 15 residues. The V gene end was trimmed by 6 bases and the J gene end by 0 bases; junction bases not matched to a gene: 6. Germline lookup yields CDR1 SNHLY and CDR2 FYNNEI. The CDR3 region has the DNA TGTGCCAGCAGCGACCCGGGACAGAGCACAGATACGCAGTATTTT. It encodes CASSDPGQSTDTQYF.